The subject of this entry is one T cell receptor beta chain. This CDR3 comprises 15 residues. Measured with immunoSEQ multiplex PCR; TCRdb has only the in-frame clones, and not every one. The sample has almost 70,000 clones; approximately 90% are singletons. This specimen belongs to a study of blood T cell repertoires in COVID-19. Study background: Whether acute or convalescent, the COVID-19 samples came from the United States, Italy and Spain.

The receptor comes from an older woman with acute or convalescent COVID-19. The sequencing input was peripheral blood. V is TRBV21-1 and J is TRBJ1-6. TRBV21-1 counts as a pseudogene. Here the CDR3 reads CASRSTRPYNSPLHF. The CDR3 nucleotides are TGTGCCAGCAGGTCGACGCGGCCTTATAATTCACCCCTCCACTTT.